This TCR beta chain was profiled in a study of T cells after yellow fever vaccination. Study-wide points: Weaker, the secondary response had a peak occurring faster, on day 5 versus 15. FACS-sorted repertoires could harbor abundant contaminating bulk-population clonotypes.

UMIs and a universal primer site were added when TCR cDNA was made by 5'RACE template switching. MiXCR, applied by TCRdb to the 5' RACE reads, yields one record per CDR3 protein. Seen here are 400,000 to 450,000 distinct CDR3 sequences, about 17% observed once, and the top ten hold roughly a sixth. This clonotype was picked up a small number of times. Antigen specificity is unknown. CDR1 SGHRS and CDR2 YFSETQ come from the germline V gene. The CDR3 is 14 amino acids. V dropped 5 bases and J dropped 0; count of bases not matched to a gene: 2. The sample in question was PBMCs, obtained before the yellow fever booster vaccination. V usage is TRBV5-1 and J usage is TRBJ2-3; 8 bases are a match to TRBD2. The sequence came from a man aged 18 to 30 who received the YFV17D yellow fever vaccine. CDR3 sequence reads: CASRVAGSTDTQYF. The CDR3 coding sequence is TGCGCCAGCAGGGTAGCGGGGAGCACAGATACGCAGTATTTT.